This T cell receptor beta chain is from a study of cytomegalovirus exposure and HLA in healthy donors. The PCR was carried out with 60 Vbeta primers and 13 Jbeta primers. Here immunoSEQ multiplex PCR was the method, and the copy in TCRdb shows in-frame clones only, minus some. The sample includes some 160,000 clones, under 90% of them seen just once. Sequencing was done on a sample of PBMCs. This clonotype originated in a man aged 18 to 35 in good health and CMV-seronegative.

In nucleotides, the CDR3 is TGTGCCAGCAGTGCAGGGGTGAACACTGAAGCTTTCTTT. It translates to CASSAGVNTEAFF. This chain links TRBV6-4 with TRBJ1-1; possible D gene TRBD1, 6 bases. Germline values: CDR1 MRHNA, CDR2 SNTAGT. The length of the CDR3 is 13 residues. Trimming removed 4 bases at V and 0 bases at J, with 6 bases between.